This TCR beta chain was documented in a study of shared clonotypes between healthy human individuals. General study results and limits: Between four donors, naive CD4 clonotypes were shared at a level of approximately 5%.

Generated by immunoSEQ multiplex PCR, the TCRdb table keeps only in-frame clones and is missing some. This sample has approximately 640,000 clones, with roughly 78% found just once. The CDR3 runs 13 residues. The V gene lost 2 bases and the J gene lost 4 bases, with 6 bases spanning the gap. CDR1 is SGHTA and CDR2 is FQGNSA in the germline V gene. A word on this clone: What it binds is not known.

Sequencing was carried out using memory CD4+ T cells sorted from blood. Specified subset: CD45RA-negative fraction. The chain employs TRBV7-2 and TRBJ1-5; D remains unclear. This receptor was taken from a woman younger than 45 in good health. CDR3 sequence (DNA): TGTGCCAGCAGCTTATATAAGAATCAGCCCCAGCATTTT. The encoded protein is CASSLYKNQPQHF.